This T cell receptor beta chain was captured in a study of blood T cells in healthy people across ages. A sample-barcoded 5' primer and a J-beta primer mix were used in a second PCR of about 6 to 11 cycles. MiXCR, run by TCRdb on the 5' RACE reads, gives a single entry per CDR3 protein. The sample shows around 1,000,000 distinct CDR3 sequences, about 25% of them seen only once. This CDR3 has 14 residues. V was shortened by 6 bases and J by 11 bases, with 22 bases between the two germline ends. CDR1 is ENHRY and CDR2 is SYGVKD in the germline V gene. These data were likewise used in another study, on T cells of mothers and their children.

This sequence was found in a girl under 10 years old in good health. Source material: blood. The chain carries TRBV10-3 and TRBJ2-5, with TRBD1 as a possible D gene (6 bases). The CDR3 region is CAIRSGTSSYGQYF. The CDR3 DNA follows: TGTGCCATCAGATCCGGGACAAGTTCCTACGGGCAGTACTTC.